The rows below give T cell receptor beta chains drawn from one sample of a study of blood T cells in healthy people across ages. TCRdb itself ran the 5' RACE reads through MiXCR, one entry per CDR3 protein. This table holds about 1.4 million distinct CDR3 sequences, approximately 60% found once. The sample comprised blood. These receptors were collected from a man aged 18 to 30 in good health. Each CDR3 is given without its conserved first and last residue. The order of the fields is V gene, J gene, CDR3 protein.

TRBV10-2	TRBJ1-2	ASRSAGERGDGYT
TRBV20-1	TRBJ2-1	SATTGSSYEQF
TRBV25-1	TRBJ2-5	ASSEYGTSTETQY
TRBV4-1	TRBJ2-5	ASSHGKDLRQETQY
TRBV5-5	TRBJ2-6	ASSLDSYVVPPGANVLT
TRBV7-9	TRBJ2-6	ASSFIALSGANVLT
TRBV6-2/TRBV6-3	TRBJ2-7	ASSYSPGNYEQY
TRBV7-2	TRBJ2-7	ASRDGGSSYEQY
TRBV27	TRBJ2-2	ASSFSPNIANTGELF
TRBV9	TRBJ2-7	ASSTRPGTGVGYEQY
TRBV5-6	TRBJ2-7	ASSHEQGTGAYEQY
TRBV5-6	TRBJ1-2	ASSVNSNGYT
TRBV7-9	TRBJ2-1	ASSLEAGPLSSYNEQF
TRBV5-1	TRBJ1-1	ASSLRMDGTGRGNTEAF
TRBV4-1	TRBJ2-1	ASSQVTPGGHQDEQF
TRBV7-9	TRBJ1-2	ASKGGDYGYT
TRBV4-3	.	ASSQGGDGYNEQY
TRBV7-6	TRBJ2-1	ASSLREGLHEQF
TRBV28	.	ASSGGQLAYEQY
TRBV20-1	TRBJ2-1	SARASRGGEF
TRBV20-1	TRBJ2-5	SARDRRPPDAAQY
TRBV29-1	TRBJ2-5	SVLPTSHGAGKTQY
TRBV3-1	TRBJ2-7	ASSQRDYPYEQY
TRBV29-1	TRBJ2-7	SVEEGTTYEQY
TRBV5-1	TRBJ2-6	ASSWKTGANVLT
TRBV10-1	TRBJ2-1	ASSESFASSYNEQF
TRBV20-1	TRBJ1-6	SARDRDIDNSPLH
TRBV20-1	TRBJ2-1	SARGAPSYNEQF
TRBV2	TRBJ1-1	ANPDRRVNTEAF
TRBV10-2	TRBJ2-1	ASSTDSGIVSYNEQF
TRBV20-1	TRBJ2-3	SASGGAVGTDTQY
TRBV6-5	TRBJ1-6	ASSYSSRVNSPLH
TRBV9	TRBJ2-1	ASIDAGAFNEQF
TRBV27	TRBJ2-5	ASSLSGLASETQY
TRBV28	TRBJ2-5	ASRLQRRGPGTQY
TRBV27	TRBJ1-5	ASGGGTGKNLEPQH
TRBV24-1	TRBJ2-3	ATSPGRGSDTQY
TRBV7-2	TRBJ2-1	ASSIPGGGHPYNEQF
TRBV9	.	ASSGTAGPYEQY
TRBV20-1	.	SATLNRNEQY
TRBV7-2	TRBJ2-7	ASSLEAARGYEQY
TRBV24-1	TRBJ2-3	ATSDPGTSGSAETQY
TRBV2	TRBJ2-3	ASSEGTSGRADTQY
TRBV3-1	TRBJ2-7	ASSPWDRAKYEQY
TRBV14	TRBJ2-3	ASSQTSTSGGTDTQY
TRBV6-5	TRBJ2-5	ASSYIQQETQY
TRBV2	TRBJ2-3	ASSEISGGTDTQY
TRBV18	TRBJ2-7	ASSPLGQGESEQY
TRBV27	TRBJ2-4	ASSFTGTRGRTFREQY
TRBV5-1	TRBJ2-5	ASSNRDRQETQY
TRBV6-2/TRBV6-3	TRBJ2-3	AIRQSSTDTQY
TRBV7-9	TRBJ2-7	ASSGSPGDQY
TRBV29-1	TRBJ2-5	SVPDRGDWETQY
TRBV6-2/TRBV6-3	TRBJ2-1	ANPGTPSVNEQF
TRBV6-5	TRBJ1-2	ASSYSSGLNYGHT
TRBV4-1	TRBJ2-7	ASSQVVVASGISYEQY
TRBV2	TRBJ2-1	ASSRFSEGEQF
TRBV4-2	TRBJ2-7	ASSQEGDRSYEQY
TRBV7-9	TRBJ1-2	ASSATGANYGYT